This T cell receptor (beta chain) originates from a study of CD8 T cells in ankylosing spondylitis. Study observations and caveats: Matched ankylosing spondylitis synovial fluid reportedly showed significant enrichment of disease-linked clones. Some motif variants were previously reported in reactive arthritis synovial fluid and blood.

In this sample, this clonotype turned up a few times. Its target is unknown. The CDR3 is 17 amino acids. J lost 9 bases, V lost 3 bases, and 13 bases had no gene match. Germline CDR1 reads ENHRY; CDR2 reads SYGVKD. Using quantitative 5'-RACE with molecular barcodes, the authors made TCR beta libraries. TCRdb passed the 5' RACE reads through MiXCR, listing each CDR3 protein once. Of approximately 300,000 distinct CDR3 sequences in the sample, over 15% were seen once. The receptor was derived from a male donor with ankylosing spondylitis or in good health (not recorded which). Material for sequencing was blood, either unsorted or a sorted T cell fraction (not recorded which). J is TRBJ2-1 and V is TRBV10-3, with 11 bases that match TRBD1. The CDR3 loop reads CAISDPVGDRGITEQFF. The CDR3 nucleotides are TGTGCCATCAGTGACCCAGTAGGGGACAGGGGGATTACTGAGCAGTTCTTC.